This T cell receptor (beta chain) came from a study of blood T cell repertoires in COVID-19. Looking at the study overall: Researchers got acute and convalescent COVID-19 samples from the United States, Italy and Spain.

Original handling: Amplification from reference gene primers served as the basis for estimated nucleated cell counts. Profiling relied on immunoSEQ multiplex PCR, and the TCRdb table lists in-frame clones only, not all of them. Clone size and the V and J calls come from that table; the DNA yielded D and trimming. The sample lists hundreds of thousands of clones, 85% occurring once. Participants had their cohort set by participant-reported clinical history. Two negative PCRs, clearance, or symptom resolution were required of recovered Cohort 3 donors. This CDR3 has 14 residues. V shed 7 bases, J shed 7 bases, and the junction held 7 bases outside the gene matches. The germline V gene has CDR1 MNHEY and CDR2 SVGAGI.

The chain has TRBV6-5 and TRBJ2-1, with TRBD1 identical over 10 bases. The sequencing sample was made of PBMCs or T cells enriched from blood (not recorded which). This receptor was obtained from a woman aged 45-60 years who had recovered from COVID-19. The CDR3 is CASKGDRGMNEQFF. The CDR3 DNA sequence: TGTGCCAGCAAGGGGGACAGGGGTATGAATGAGCAGTTCTTC.